This T cell receptor (beta chain) appears in the sequencing data of a study of STAT5B mutations in CD4+ large granular lymphocyte leukemia. The CDR3 runs to 16 residues. From germline, CDR1 is SEHNR and CDR2 FQNEAQ (reference sequence). The V and J ends lost 5 bases and 5 bases, in that order; junction bases with no gene match: 9. Generated by immunoSEQ multiplex PCR, the TCRdb table keeps only in-frame clones and is missing some. The data contain approximately 35,000 clones, over 60% of them singletons. The sequenced sample was CD4+ T cells from blood buffy coats. The TCR comes from a human donor in good health. This sequence joins TRBV7-9 and TRBJ1-3; 10 bases are a match to TRBD1. The CDR3 loop reads CASSRWTGGNRNTIYF. The CDR3 DNA sequence: TGTGCCAGCAGCCGATGGACAGGGGGAAACAGAAACACCATATATTTT.